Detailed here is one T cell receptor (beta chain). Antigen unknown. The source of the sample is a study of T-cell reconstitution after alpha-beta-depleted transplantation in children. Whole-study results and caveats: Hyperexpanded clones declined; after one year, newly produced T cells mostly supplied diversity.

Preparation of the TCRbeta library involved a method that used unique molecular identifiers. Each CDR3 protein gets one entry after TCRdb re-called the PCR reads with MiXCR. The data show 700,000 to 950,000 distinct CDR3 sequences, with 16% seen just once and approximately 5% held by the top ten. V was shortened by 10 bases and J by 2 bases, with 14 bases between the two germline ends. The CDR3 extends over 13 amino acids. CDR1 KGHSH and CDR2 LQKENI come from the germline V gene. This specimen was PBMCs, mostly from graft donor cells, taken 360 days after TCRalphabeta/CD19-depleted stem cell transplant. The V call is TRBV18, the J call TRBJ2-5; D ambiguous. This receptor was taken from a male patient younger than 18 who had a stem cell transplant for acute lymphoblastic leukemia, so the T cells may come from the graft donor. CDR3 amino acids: CATSVLPQETQYF. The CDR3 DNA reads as TGTGCCACCTCCGTTTTACCGCAAGAGACCCAGTACTTC.